What follows is one T cell receptor beta chain and its context. This clone's antigen is unknown. Base qualities are not recorded, but no much larger clone differs from it by a single base. The data originate from a study of blood T cell repertoires in COVID-19 (dated by TCRdb to 2020 to 2021). As for the study more broadly: Samples from collaborators originated in the United States, Italy and Spain and spanned both the acute and convalescent phases of COVID-19. The samples were drawn from two sources: the first 160 participants of the ongoing ImmuneRACE study, and 950 to 1,500 subjects contributed by 6 global collaborators. Where HLA class I and class II types were available, the types were taken from metadata supplied by the sample provider, not from assay-based typing. The repertoires were made available in a free public database intended to serve as a resource for research on the immune response to SARS-CoV-2. Sample metadata almost always included a de-identified subject ID, COVID-19 status, age in years and sex. The prospective study material was composed of cDNA or gDNA derived from T cells, B-cell-depleted T cells, or PBMCs. Subjects who had been exposed to COVID-19, were actively infected with it, or had recovered from it provided the deeply sampled blood TCRbeta repertoires that made up the dataset.

Overall results and qualifications from the work: Clinical and demographic metadata were provided uncurated, with the amount varying by source and participant.

Collaborating institutions collected whole blood in K2EDTA tubes following their own protocols. Collaborator samples were shipped for TCRbeta analysis as frozen whole blood, isolated PBMCs, or DNA extracted from either sample type. The immunoSEQ Assay, a bias-controlled multiplex PCR, was used to amplify TCRbeta CDR3 regions from genomic DNA. On the authors' methods: Within the assay, amplification of reference gene primers was used to estimate how many nucleated cells each sample contained. To quantify the absolute abundance of each unique TCRbeta CDR3 rearrangement, sequence reads were collapsed and filtered. For each sample, productive Simpson clonality was calculated by taking the square root of Simpson's diversity index across productive rearrangements. Here the immuneACCESS table is served through TCRdb, limited to in-frame sequences with V and J called. Missing clones are a known gap in these copies; in checked studies unresolved V genes cover under half, and the rest lacks a known reason. V and J calls and clone size come straight from that table; D and trimming were deduced from the DNA. In this sample the table shows 60,000 or so clones, 89% of which occur a single time. Roughly 13% of the sample comes from the top ten.

The sample was peripheral blood. The TCR originated in a woman aged 60-75 years with active COVID-19.

DNA sequence: TGCGCCAGCAGCTTCAAGGAGGACACTGAAGCTTTCTTT. It specifies CASSFKEDTEAFF. Recombination connected TRBV5-1 to TRBJ1-1; the D gene lacks a confident call. Trimming at the junction amounts to 2 bases on V and 3 bases on J, and the germline ends lie 8 bases apart. Including the terminal cysteine and phenylalanine, the CDR3 comprises 13 residues. The only DNA kept is the CDR3, 39 bases in frame from the first base. Looking up the germline V gene yields CDR1 SGHRS and CDR2 YFSETQ.